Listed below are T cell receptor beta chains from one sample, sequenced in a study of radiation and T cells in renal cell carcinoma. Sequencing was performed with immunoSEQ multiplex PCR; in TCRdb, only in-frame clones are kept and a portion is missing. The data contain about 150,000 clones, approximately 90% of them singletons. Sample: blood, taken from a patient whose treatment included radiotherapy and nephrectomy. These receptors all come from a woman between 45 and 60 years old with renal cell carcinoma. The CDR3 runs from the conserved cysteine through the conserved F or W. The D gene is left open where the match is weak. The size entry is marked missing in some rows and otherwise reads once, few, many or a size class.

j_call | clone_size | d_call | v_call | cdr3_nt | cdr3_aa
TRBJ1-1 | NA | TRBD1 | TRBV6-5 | TGTGCCAGCAGTTACGGGACAGGGGTGAACACTGAAGCTTTCTTT | CASSYGTGVNTEAFF
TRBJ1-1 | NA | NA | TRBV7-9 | TGTGCCAGCAGCTACCGTGGGGAGGGCCCGAACACTGAAGCTTTCTTT | CASSYRGEGPNTEAFF
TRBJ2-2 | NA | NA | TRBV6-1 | TGTGCCAGCAGTGTTGGGGACGGGGAGCTGTTTTTT | CASSVGDGELFF
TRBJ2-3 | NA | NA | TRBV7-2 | TGTGCCAGCAGCTTAGATAGGACCCCCCCAGATACGCAGTATTTT | CASSLDRTPPDTQYF
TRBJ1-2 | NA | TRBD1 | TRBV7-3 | TGTGCCAGCAGCTTAGGAGGAGGGGGCAAGGGTGGCTACACCTTC | CASSLGGGGKGGYTF
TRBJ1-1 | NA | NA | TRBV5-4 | TGTGCCAGCAGCTTGGCGGCCGCCAACACTGAAGCTTTCTTT | CASSLAAANTEAFF
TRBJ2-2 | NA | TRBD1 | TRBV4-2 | TGTGCCAGCAGCCAAGAGGTTGCAGGGGGCGTCGGGGAGCTGTTTTTT | CASSQEVAGGVGELFF
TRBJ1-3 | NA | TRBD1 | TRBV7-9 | TGTGCCAGCAGCTTGACAGGGGCCGACACCATATATTTT | CASSLTGADTIYF
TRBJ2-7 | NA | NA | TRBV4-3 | TGCGCCAGCAGCCAAGATGAGGGTATGTCCTACGAGCAGTACTTC | CASSQDEGMSYEQYF
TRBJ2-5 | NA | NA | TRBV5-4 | TGTGCCAGCAGCGCCTCCGTGGGGATGCGAGAGACCCAGTACTTC | CASSASVGMRETQYF
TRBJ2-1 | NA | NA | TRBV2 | TGTGCCAGCATCCCTGAGTTCGGTGAGCAGTTCTTC | CASIPEFGEQFF
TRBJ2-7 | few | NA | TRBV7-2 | TGTGCCAGCAGCTGGGGTGCCTACGAGCAGTACTTC | CASSWGAYEQYF
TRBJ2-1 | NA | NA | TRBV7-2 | TGTGCCAGCAGGGAAAGACTAGGGGGGTTTGGTGAGCAGTTCTTC | CASRERLGGFGEQFF
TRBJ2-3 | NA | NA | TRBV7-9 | TGTGCCAGCAGCAGACGGACAGTCTGGGGCACAGATACGCAGTATTTT | CASSRRTVWGTDTQYF
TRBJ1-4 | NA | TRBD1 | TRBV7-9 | TGTGCCAGCAGCTTCGGGACAGGGCGAAATGAAAAACTGTTTTTT | CASSFGTGRNEKLFF
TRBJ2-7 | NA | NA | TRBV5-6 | TGTGCCAGCCGGGCATCATCCTACGAGCAGTACTTC | CASRASSYEQYF
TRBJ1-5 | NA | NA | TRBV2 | TGTGCCAGCAGTTGGGACTCAAGGGGCAATCAGCCCCAGCATTTT | CASSWDSRGNQPQHF
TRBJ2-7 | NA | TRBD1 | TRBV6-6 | TGTGCCAGCAGTTTCTGGGACAGGGAGGGGCAGTACTTC | CASSFWDREGQYF
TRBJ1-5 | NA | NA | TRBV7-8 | TGTGCCAGCAGCTTAGACGGATTAAGCAATCAGCCCCAGCATTTT | CASSLDGLSNQPQHF
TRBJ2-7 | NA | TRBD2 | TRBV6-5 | TGTGCCAGCAGGGGCGGGACTAGCTACGAGCAGTACTTC | CASRGGTSYEQYF